The source of this T cell receptor (beta chain) is a study of post-analysis software for immune sequencing data. Background on the study: Relapsing-remitting, secondary progressive and progressive-relapsing multiple sclerosis were all included among the disease courses. Study-wide findings and caveats: Significantly lower normalized Chao1 diversity was seen in multiple sclerosis patients than in controls. The five TRBV segments detected at higher frequency in patients than in controls included TRBV5-6, TRBV5-1 and TRBV20-1.

Only a few counts were recorded for this clonotype. Its target is not known. Carried by the TCR beta cDNA libraries were unique molecular identifiers. MiXCR was run by TCRdb on the PCR reads, yielding one entry per CDR3 protein. The sample shows roughly 800,000 distinct CDR3 sequences, around 45% of them seen only once. With 0 bases removed from V and 7 bases from J, the gap between germline ends came to 7 bases. The CDR3 sequence is 13 residues long. The V gene's germline CDR1 is LNHNV and CDR2 YYDKDF (reference sequence). The source of this sequence is a girl aged 5-17 years with multiple sclerosis. Material: blood. The chain couples TRBV15 to TRBJ1-5; no definite D call. DNA for the CDR3: TGTGCCACCAGCAGAGATTACGGCCAGCCCCAGCATTTT. Residues: CATSRDYGQPQHF.